This T cell receptor beta chain was sequenced in a study of blood T cell repertoires in COVID-19. Study information: Material from acute and convalescent COVID-19 was sourced from the United States, Italy and Spain. Sources were T cells, B-cell-depleted T cells, or PBMCs; the material itself was cDNA or gDNA.

In the original processing: Reference gene primer amplification gave estimated nucleated cell counts. Data came from immunoSEQ multiplex PCR; TCRdb stores just in-frame clones and leaves some out. That table gives V, J and clone size, and the DNA gave D and trimming. Of around 120,000 clones listed, about 87% are singletons. The receptor was derived from a woman in her 70s with acute or convalescent COVID-19. Sequencing was performed on peripheral blood.

CDR3: CASSTGTGATTGELFF. The CDR3, as DNA: TGCGCCAGCAGCACCGGGACAGGAGCGACCACCGGGGAGCTGTTTTTT. The chain employs TRBV5-1 and TRBJ2-2, with 8 bases matching TRBD1. The length of the CDR3 is 16 residues. The germline V gene encodes CDR1 SGHRS and CDR2 YFSETQ. With V trimmed by 4 bases and J by 4 bases, 9 bases remained unmatched.